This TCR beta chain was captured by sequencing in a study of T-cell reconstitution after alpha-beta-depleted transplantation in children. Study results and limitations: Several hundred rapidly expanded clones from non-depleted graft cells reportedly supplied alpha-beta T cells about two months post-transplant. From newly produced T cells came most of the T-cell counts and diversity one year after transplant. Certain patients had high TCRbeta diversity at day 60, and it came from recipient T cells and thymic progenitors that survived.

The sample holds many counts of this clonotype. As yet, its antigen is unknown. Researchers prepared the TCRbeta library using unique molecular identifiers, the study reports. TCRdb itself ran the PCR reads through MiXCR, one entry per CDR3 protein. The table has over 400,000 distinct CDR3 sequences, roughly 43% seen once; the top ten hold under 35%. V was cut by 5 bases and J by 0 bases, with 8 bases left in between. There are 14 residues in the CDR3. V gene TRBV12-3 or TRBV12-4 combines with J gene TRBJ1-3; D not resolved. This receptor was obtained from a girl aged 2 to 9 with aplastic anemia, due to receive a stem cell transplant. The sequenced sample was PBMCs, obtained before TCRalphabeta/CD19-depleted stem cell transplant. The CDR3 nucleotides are TGTGCCAGCAGTGTCAGGAGCTCTGGAAACACCATATATTTT. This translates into CASSVRSSGNTIYF.